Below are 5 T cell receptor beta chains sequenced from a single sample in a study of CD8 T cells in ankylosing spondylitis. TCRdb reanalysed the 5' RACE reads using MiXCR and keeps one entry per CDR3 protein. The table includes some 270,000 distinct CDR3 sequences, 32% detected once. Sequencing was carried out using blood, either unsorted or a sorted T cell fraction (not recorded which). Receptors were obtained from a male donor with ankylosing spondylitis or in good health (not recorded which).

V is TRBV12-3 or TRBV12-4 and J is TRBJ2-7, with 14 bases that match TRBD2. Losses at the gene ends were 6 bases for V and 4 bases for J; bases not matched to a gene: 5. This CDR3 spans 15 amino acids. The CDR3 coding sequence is TGTGCCAGCAGCAGGACTAGCGGGGGGACATACGAGCAGTACTTC. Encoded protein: CASSRTSGGTYEQYF.

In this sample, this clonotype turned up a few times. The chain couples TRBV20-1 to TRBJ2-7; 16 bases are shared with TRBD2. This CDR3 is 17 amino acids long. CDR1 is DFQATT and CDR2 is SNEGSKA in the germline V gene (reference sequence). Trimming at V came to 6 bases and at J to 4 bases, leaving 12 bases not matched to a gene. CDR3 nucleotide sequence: TGCAGTGCCTCCGCTCTGGGACTAGCGGGGGGGCAGTACGAGCAGTACTTC. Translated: CSASALGLAGGQYEQYF.

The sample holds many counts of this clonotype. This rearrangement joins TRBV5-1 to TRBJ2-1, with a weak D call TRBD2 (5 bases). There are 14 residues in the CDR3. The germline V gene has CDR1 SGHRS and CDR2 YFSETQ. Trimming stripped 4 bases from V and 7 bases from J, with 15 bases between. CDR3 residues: CASSPGLGDNEQFF. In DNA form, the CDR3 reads TGCGCCAGCAGCCCCGGACTTGGGGATAATGAGCAGTTCTTC.

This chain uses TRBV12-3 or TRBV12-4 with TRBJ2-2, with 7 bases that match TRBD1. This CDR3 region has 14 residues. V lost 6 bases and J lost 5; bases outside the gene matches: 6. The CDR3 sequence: CASRPTGRTGELFF. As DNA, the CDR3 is TGTGCCAGCAGACCGACAGGGCGGACCGGGGAGCTGTTTTTT.

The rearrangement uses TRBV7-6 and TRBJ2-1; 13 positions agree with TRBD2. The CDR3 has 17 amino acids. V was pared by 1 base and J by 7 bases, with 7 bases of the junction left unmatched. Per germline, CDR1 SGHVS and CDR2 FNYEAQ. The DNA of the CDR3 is TGTGCCAGCAGCTTAGTAACTAGCGGGGGGGCCGGGAATGAGCAGTTCTTC. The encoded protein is CASSLVTSGGAGNEQFF.